This T cell receptor (beta chain) was retrieved from a study of T cell changes during pregnancy in multiple sclerosis. The CDR3 is 14 amino acids. Germline lookup yields CDR1 MNHEY and CDR2 SVGAGI. Trimming left V 5 bases short and J 3 bases short, with 10 bases between. The table came from immunoSEQ multiplex PCR; TCRdb's copy has only in-frame clones and leaves some out. This sample has more than 15,000 clones, with roughly four fifths found just once. Specimen: CD8+ T cells from peripheral blood mononuclear cells, collected in the second trimester of pregnancy. This receptor was identified in a female donor in good health, enrolled as a control in a pregnancy study. V and J are TRBV6-5 and TRBJ1-4; D uncertain. The CDR3 region is CASSHDSANEKLFF. CDR3 DNA: TGTGCCAGCAGTCATGACTCGGCTAATGAAAAACTGTTTTTT.